This T cell receptor (beta chain) was recovered during a study of blood T cells in healthy people across ages. Study conclusions and caveats: Roughly linearly, TCR beta diversity per million T cells fell as age increased.

A few counts support this clonotype. Its antigen is still unknown. Combining a sample-barcoded 5' primer with a J-beta primer mix, a second PCR ran for roughly 7 to 12 cycles. TCRdb re-derived calls from the 5' RACE reads in MiXCR, one entry per CDR3 protein. The sample records over 500,000 distinct CDR3 sequences, about a quarter being singletons. A further study also used this sample, focusing on T cells of mothers and their children.

The specimen sequenced was blood. The source of this sequence is a boy between 2 and 10 years old in good health.

CDR3 sequence reads: CASSYQATSPRPETQYF. The CDR3 coding sequence is TGTGCCAGCAGTTACCAAGCGACTAGCCCAAGACCGGAGACCCAGTACTTC. V usage is TRBV6-2 or TRBV6-3 and J usage is TRBJ2-5; 7 bases line up with TRBD2. The CDR3 is made up of 17 amino acids. V dropped 2 bases and J dropped 5; count of bases not matched to a gene: 14. Germline assignment: CDR1 MNHEY and CDR2 SVGEGT.